The TCR beta chain described here comes from a study of cytomegalovirus exposure and HLA in healthy donors. Overall study: Out of about 180 million T cells, an earlier analysis found over 100 million unique TCR beta sequences in total. Overall study findings and caveats: In a later analysis, across HLA loci, associated TCR counts were highest for DRB1, lowest for HLA-C. Near-uniform donor sequencing depth was presumed by presence/absence analyses. On later analysis, the bulk of CMV-associated TCR beta chains appeared to be HLA-restricted.

PCR primers comprised 60 Vbeta and 13 Jbeta primers. Produced via immunoSEQ multiplex PCR; TCRdb's table is partial and in-frame only. This sample yields under 200,000 clones, of which 60% to 85% are seen a single time; 4.5% to 6% belongs to the top ten. About this clone: The antigen is not known.

J gave up 8 bases and V 3 bases, and 10 bases lay outside the gene matches. This CDR3 is built from 16 residues. CDR1 SGHRS and CDR2 YFSETQ come from the germline V gene. This sequence joins TRBV5-1 and TRBJ2-1, with 11 bases matching TRBD2. Sample: PBMCs. This sequence originates from a man aged 35 to 55 in good health and CMV-seronegative. This CDR3 is CASSSNLAGGTHEQFF. DNA for the CDR3: TGCGCCAGCAGCTCAAATTTAGCGGGGGGGACCCATGAGCAGTTCTTC.